This TCR beta chain stems from a study of T cells expressing NK-cell markers. Study results and limitations: Whether expanded NKG2C+ T cell clones were HCMV specific stayed uncertain. Of the CD8+ T cells in about 6 donors, roughly 1.0-7.5% belonged to dominant NKG2C+ clonotypes.

Reprocessing the 5' RACE reads, TCRdb reports a single entry for every CDR3 protein and omits DNA. The sample data list 400,000 to 500,000 distinct CDR3 sequences. The CDR3 consists of 12 residues. The germline V gene encodes CDR1 GTSNPN and CDR2 SVGIG (reference sequence). Concerning this clonotype: Its specificity is unknown.

The chain joins TRBV30 to TRBJ2-1; checking the TCRdb D call of TRBD1 is not possible without DNA. The sequence was collected from a woman aged 18 to 75 in good health. Sequenced input: blood T cells: a sorted CD56 or NKG2C T cell subset, CD4+ or CD8+ T cells, or bulk PBMC T cells (not recorded which). CDR3 residues: CAWTRREAGQFF. The complete variable domain, with remaining parts taken from reference TRBV30 and TRBJ2-1, reads SQTIHQWPATLVQPVGSPLSLECTVEGTSNPNLYWYRQAAGRGLQLLFYSVGIGQISSEVPQNLSASRPQDRQFILSSKKLLLSDSGFYLCAWTRREAGQFFGPGTRLTVL.